The T cell receptor beta chain under discussion was sequenced for a study of T cell changes during pregnancy in multiple sclerosis. The table came from immunoSEQ multiplex PCR; TCRdb's copy has only in-frame clones and leaves some out. The profile covers about 54,000 clones, with approximately 92% appearing a single time and approximately 1% taken by the ten largest. Germline-derived CDR1 and CDR2 are SNHLY and FYNNEI. CDR3 length: 16 residues. Trimming removed 3 bases from V and 1 base from J; junction bases left unmatched: 7. The sample in question was peripheral blood, obtained after pregnancy. The chain employs TRBV2 and TRBJ2-7; 9 bases match TRBD1. This receptor was taken from a female donor in good health, enrolled as a control in a pregnancy study. The CDR3 DNA reads TGTGCCAGCAGTGATTTACGGGGACAGGGTTCCTACGAGCAGTACTTC. It translates to CASSDLRGQGSYEQYF.